This passage covers 28 T cell receptor beta chains from one sample sequenced in a study of cytomegalovirus exposure and HLA in healthy donors. The PCR made use of 60 Vbeta and 13 Jbeta primers. Assay: immunoSEQ multiplex PCR; the TCRdb copy retains only in-frame clones and omits some. This table holds 200,000 to 250,000 clones. Specimen: PBMCs. The source is a woman aged 25 to 39 in good health and CMV-seropositive.

The V and J genes are TRBV7-9 and TRBJ2-7; D possibly corresponds to TRBD1 (6 bases). Trimming cost V 5 bases and J 0 bases, with 8 bases left between them. The CDR3 loop spans 13 amino acids. The V gene's germline CDR1 is SEHNR and CDR2 FQNEAQ (reference sequence). The CDR3: CASSRDNSYEQYF. The CDR3 DNA reads as TGTGCCAGCAGCCGGGACAACTCCTACGAGCAGTACTTC.

The rearrangement uses TRBV30 and TRBJ2-5, with D unresolved. Germline-derived CDR1 and CDR2 are GTSNPN and SVGIG (reference sequence). CDR3 size: 13 residues. V lost 2 bases and J lost 5, with 12 bases in between. In DNA, the CDR3 is TGTGCCTGGAGTCCCCAAATTCGGGAGACCCAGTACTTC. This codes for CAWSPQIRETQYF.

CDR3 sequence: CASSLPDRVPPYGYTF. The CDR3 nucleotides are TGTGCCAGCAGTTTGCCCGACAGGGTCCCACCTTATGGCTACACCTTC. The rearrangement links TRBV28 to TRBJ1-2; the match to TRBD1 covers 7 bases. V trimming: 3 bases; J trimming: 5 bases; junction bases outside the gene matches: 12. The germline gives CDR1 MDHEN, CDR2 SYDVKM. The CDR3 extends over 16 amino acids.

About this clone: Distinct nucleotide sequences in the sample also encode this CDR3. The chain uses TRBV5-4 and TRBJ1-3; D call uncertain. Germline lookup yields CDR1 SGHNT and CDR2 YYREEE (reference sequence). The CDR3 extends over 14 amino acids. V lost 0 bases and J 1 base, leaving 5 bases between the germline ends. The CDR3 bases are TGTGCCAGCAGCTTGGACAGATCTGGAAACACCATATATTTT. This encodes CASSLDRSGNTIYF.

The chain links TRBV4-3 to TRBJ2-2; a weak D match, TRBD2 (5 bases). V was shortened by 4 bases and J by 1 base, with 10 bases between the two germline ends. This CDR3 has 15 amino acids. Germline assignment: CDR1 LGHNA and CDR2 YSLEER. The CDR3 coding sequence is TGCGCCAGCAGCCTAAGGACTCAGAACACCGGGGAGCTGTTTTTT. Amino acids: CASSLRTQNTGELFF.

The rearrangement uses TRBV5-1 and TRBJ2-6, with 8 bases identical to TRBD1. Germline loops: CDR1 SGHRS, CDR2 YFSETQ. The CDR3 loop spans 16 amino acids. The trim removed 0 bases at V and 4 bases at J, leaving 3 bases unmatched. DNA of the CDR3: TGCGCCAGCAGCTTGGGACAGGGGTTGGGGGCCAACGTCCTGACTTTC. Its translation: CASSLGQGLGANVLTF.

The chain uses TRBV5-1 and TRBJ2-5; the match to TRBD2 covers 12 bases. The J segment lost 3 bases and the V segment lost 6 bases, leaving 9 bases of the junction unmatched. This CDR3 has 16 amino acids. Germline CDR1 is SGHRS and CDR2 is YFSETQ. CDR3 DNA: TGCGCCAGCAAACTAGCGGGAGGCTCCCGAAAAGAGACCCAGTACTTC. Its translation is CASKLAGGSRKETQYF.

The chain combines TRBV28 with TRBJ2-7, with D tentatively TRBD1 (6 bases). This CDR3 is 12 amino acids long. Trimming stripped 5 bases from V and 3 bases from J, with 8 bases between. Germline values: CDR1 MDHEN, CDR2 SYDVKM. The CDR3 region has the DNA TGTGCCAGCAGTGTGGGACACTACGAGCAGTACTTC. Amino acid sequence: CASSVGHYEQYF.

CDR3 nucleotide sequence: TGTGCCAGCAGCCAACTTCCGGGACAGGGGGCAGGCGAGCAGTACTTC. The encoded protein is CASSQLPGQGAGEQYF. The chain couples TRBV14 to TRBJ2-7, with TRBD1 matching over 12 bases. The germline CDR1 and CDR2 sequences are SGHDN and FVKESK. With V trimmed by 2 bases and J by 6 bases, 8 bases remained unmatched. This CDR3 comprises 16 residues.

This rearrangement joins TRBV5-1 to TRBJ2-2; 9 bases align to TRBD2. With 4 bases clipped from V and 4 bases from J, the junction kept 5 bases outside the gene matches. CDR3 length: 15 amino acids. The germline CDR1 and CDR2 sequences are SGHRS and YFSETQ. CDR3 nucleotides: TGCGCCAGCAGCGAAAGCGGGAGGCGCACCGGGGAGCTGTTTTTT. It yields the protein CASSESGRRTGELFF. The full variable domain, with the rest looked up from reference TRBV5-1 and TRBJ2-2, is KAGVTQTPRYLIKTRGQQVTLSCSPISGHRSVSWYQQTPGQGLQFLFEYFSETQRNKGNFPGRFSGRQFSNSRSEMNVSTLELGDSALYLCASSESGRRTGELFFGEGSRLTVL.

The V call is TRBV5-1, the J call TRBJ2-7, with 9 bases that match TRBD2. V gave up 4 bases and J gave up 4 bases; unmatched junction bases: 6. Germline V CDR1 and CDR2: SGHRS, YFSETQ. This CDR3 is built from 14 residues. This CDR3 reads CASSPGLAPYEQYF. The CDR3 DNA reads TGCGCCAGCAGCCCTGGACTAGCGCCGTACGAGCAGTACTTC.

The V and J genes are TRBV27 and TRBJ2-7; 11 nucleotides line up with TRBD2. Trimming took 6 bases from V and 4 from J; bases not matched to a gene: 8. CDR1 MNHEY and CDR2 SMNVEV come from the germline V gene (reference sequence). This CDR3 region has 15 residues. The CDR3 DNA reads TGTGCCAGCAGACCTCTAGCGGGGGGTTCGTACGAGCAGTACTTC. Protein product: CASRPLAGGSYEQYF.

Worth noting for this clone: Other nucleotide sequences in the sample specify the same CDR3. This chain connects TRBV28 to TRBJ1-5, with 11 bases matching TRBD1. The V segment lost 6 bases and the J segment 2 bases; nucleotides outside the gene matches: 3. The CDR3 loop spans 15 amino acids. Germline values: CDR1 MDHEN, CDR2 SYDVKM. The CDR3 coding sequence is TGTGCCAGCAGCTCGGGACAGGGGGGCAATCAGCCCCAGCATTTT. It is translated as CASSSGQGGNQPQHF.

The chain recombines TRBV28 with TRBJ2-7, with 10 bases identical to TRBD2. The CDR3 runs 15 residues. From germline, CDR1 is MDHEN and CDR2 SYDVKM. Germline trimming cut 2 bases from V and 3 bases from J; bases unmatched to any gene: 4. The DNA for the CDR3 is TGTGCCAGCAGTTTAACGGCTAGCGGGAGCTACGAGCAGTACTTC. Translated: CASSLTASGSYEQYF.

This chain joins TRBV6-1 and TRBJ1-5, with a tentative D call TRBD1 (5 bases). Germline V gives CDR1 MNHNS, CDR2 SASEGT. This CDR3 comprises 17 residues. Trimming cost V 3 bases and J 0 bases, with 15 bases left between them. The CDR3: CASSDIGRVNSNQPQHF. CDR3 sequence (DNA): TGTGCCAGCAGTGATATTGGCAGGGTGAATAGCAATCAGCCCCAGCATTTT.

V usage is TRBV9 and J usage is TRBJ1-6; D possibly corresponds to TRBD1 (6 bases). There are 19 residues in the CDR3. CDR1 and CDR2 (germline): SGDLS, YYNGEE. With 4 bases removed from V and 1 base from J, the gap between germline ends came to 21 bases. CDR3 bases: TGTGCCAGCAGCCCGTGGGGCAGGGGCAAGGGGTCCTATAATTCACCCCTCCACTTT. Protein product: CASSPWGRGKGSYNSPLHF.

This sequence joins TRBV7-2 and TRBJ2-5, with 7 bases aligning to TRBD2. Germline values: CDR1 SGHTA, CDR2 FQGNSA. The CDR3 runs 15 residues. The V and J ends lost 5 bases and 2 bases, in that order; junction bases with no gene match: 8. The CDR3: CASSVVGSGQETQYF. The CDR3 DNA reads as TGTGCCAGCAGCGTCGTTGGTAGCGGGCAAGAGACCCAGTACTTC.

In regard to this clone: At one end, the junction sequence differs from germline, possibly due to a read error. Written as DNA, the CDR3 is TGTGCCAGCACCGCCGGACAGGGATACTCGTTTGGTTTT. Its protein product is CASTAGQGYSFGF. The chain links TRBV2 to TRBJ1-4; TRBD1 aligns across 8 bases. Germline CDR1 is SNHLY and CDR2 is FYNNEI. The CDR3 contains 13 residues. Complete variable domain (other parts from reference TRBV2 and TRBJ1-4): EPEVTQTPSHQVTQMGQEVILRCVPISNHLYFYWYRQILGQKVEFLVSFYNNEISEKSEIFDDQFSVERPDGSNFTLKIRSTKLEDSAMYFCASTAGQGYSFGFGSGTQLSVL.

The chain is built from TRBV7-9 and TRBJ2-5; D might be TRBD1 (6 bases). Germline assignment: CDR1 SEHNR and CDR2 FQNEAQ (reference sequence). This CDR3 is 19 amino acids long. Trimming cost V 5 bases and J 0 bases, with 25 bases left between them. CDR3 DNA sequence: TGTGCCAGCAGCGTAAACCCAACATCTCGGACAGACTACCAAGAGACCCAGTACTTC. It is translated as CASSVNPTSRTDYQETQYF.

The V call is TRBV27, the J call TRBJ2-3, with D tentatively TRBD2 (6 bases). The CDR3 covers 16 residues. From germline, CDR1 is MNHEY and CDR2 SMNVEV (reference sequence). Trimming pared 6 bases from V and 4 bases from J, leaving 20 bases between. DNA for the CDR3: TGTGCCAGCAGACTAGCCCAGGGAATACCGCCAGATACGCAGTATTTT. It encodes CASRLAQGIPPDTQYF.

The genes are TRBV29-1 and TRBJ2-1, with unresolved D. Germline CDR1 reads SQVTM; CDR2 reads ANQGSEA. This CDR3 has 13 residues. Between the trimmed V and J ends, which lost 4 bases and 8 bases, there was a span of 15 bases. The DNA of the CDR3 is TGCAGCGTTGCGCACTTACTCACTCATGAGCAGTTCTTC. Its protein product is CSVAHLLTHEQFF.

The chain is built from TRBV28 and TRBJ2-6; D call uncertain. The CDR3 has 14 amino acids. The germline V and J ends were trimmed by 6 bases and 3 bases, with 9 bases remaining between them. Germline loops: CDR1 MDHEN, CDR2 SYDVKM. CDR3 region: CASSPPYGANVLTF. The DNA for the CDR3 is TGTGCCAGCAGCCCGCCCTATGGGGCCAACGTCCTGACTTTC.

The chain employs TRBV4-3 and TRBJ2-7; 7 nucleotides align to TRBD1. The length of the CDR3 is 16 residues. Germline V CDR1 and CDR2: LGHNA, YSLEER. J gave up 7 bases and V 0 bases, and 12 bases lay outside the gene matches. The CDR3 bases are TGCGCCAGCAGCCAAGACTCCCGAGACAGGGCTCGGGAGCAGTACTTC. This codes for CASSQDSRDRAREQYF.

A note on this clone: This sample includes further DNA sequences coding for the same CDR3. The DNA for the CDR3 is TGTGCCAGCAGTTACTCAGGCGGTGAAGCTTTCTTT. Its translation: CASSYSGGEAFF. The chain employs TRBV6-5 and TRBJ1-1; no reliable D call. The CDR3 is 12 residues long. V lost 0 bases and J 7 bases, leaving 6 bases between the germline ends. In germline, CDR1 is MNHEY, CDR2 SVGAGI.

V is TRBV21-1 and J is TRBJ1-1. TRBV21-1 is listed as a pseudogene. The CDR3 loop spans 15 amino acids. The CDR3 DNA reads as TGTGCCAGCAGCAAAGCGGAGGGTGTGAACACTGAAGCTTTCTTT. This sequence encodes CASSKAEGVNTEAFF.

The rearrangement links TRBV10-1 to TRBJ1-4; TRBD1 might be the D (6 bases). Germline CDR1 WNHNN, CDR2 SYGVQD (reference sequence). V was shortened by 0 bases and J by 12 bases, with 11 bases between the two germline ends. CDR3 length: 13 amino acids. CDR3 loop: CASSESRPGELFF. The CDR3 nucleotides are TGCGCCAGCAGTGAGTCGAGACCAGGGGAACTGTTTTTT.

The chain carries TRBV5-1 and TRBJ1-4; TRBD1 might be the D (6 bases). CDR1 SGHRS and CDR2 YFSETQ come from the germline V gene. CDR3 length: 14 amino acids. Trimming left V 4 bases short and J 7 bases short, with 14 bases between. This chain's CDR3 is CASSRQGRGEKLFF. In DNA, the CDR3 is TGCGCCAGCAGCCGGCAGGGGCGCGGTGAAAAACTGTTTTTT.

Regarding this clone: Other DNA sequences in this specimen translate into the identical CDR3. The rearrangement joins TRBV7-2 to TRBJ2-7; perhaps TRBD2 as D (6 bases). V lost 2 bases to trimming and J lost 0 bases, with 8 bases between them. Germline CDR1 SGHTA, CDR2 FQGNSA. The CDR3 spans 14 residues. For the CDR3, the DNA is TGTGCCAGCAGCTTACCGGGAGCCTCCTACGAGCAGTACTTC. Protein: CASSLPGASYEQYF.